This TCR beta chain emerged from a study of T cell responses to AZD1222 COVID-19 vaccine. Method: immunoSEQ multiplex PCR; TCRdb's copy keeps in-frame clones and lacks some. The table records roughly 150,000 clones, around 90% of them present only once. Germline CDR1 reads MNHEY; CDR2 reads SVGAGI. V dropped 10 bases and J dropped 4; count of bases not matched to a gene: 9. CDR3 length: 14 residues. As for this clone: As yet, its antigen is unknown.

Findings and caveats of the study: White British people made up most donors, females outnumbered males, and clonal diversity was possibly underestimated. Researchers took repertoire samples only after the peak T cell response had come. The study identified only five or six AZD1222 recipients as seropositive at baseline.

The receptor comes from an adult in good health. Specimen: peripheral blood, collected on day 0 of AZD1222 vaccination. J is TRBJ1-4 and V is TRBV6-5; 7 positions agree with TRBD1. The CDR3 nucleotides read TGTGCCACCATGGGACAGAACAATAATGAAAAACTGTTTTTT. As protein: CATMGQNNNEKLFF.